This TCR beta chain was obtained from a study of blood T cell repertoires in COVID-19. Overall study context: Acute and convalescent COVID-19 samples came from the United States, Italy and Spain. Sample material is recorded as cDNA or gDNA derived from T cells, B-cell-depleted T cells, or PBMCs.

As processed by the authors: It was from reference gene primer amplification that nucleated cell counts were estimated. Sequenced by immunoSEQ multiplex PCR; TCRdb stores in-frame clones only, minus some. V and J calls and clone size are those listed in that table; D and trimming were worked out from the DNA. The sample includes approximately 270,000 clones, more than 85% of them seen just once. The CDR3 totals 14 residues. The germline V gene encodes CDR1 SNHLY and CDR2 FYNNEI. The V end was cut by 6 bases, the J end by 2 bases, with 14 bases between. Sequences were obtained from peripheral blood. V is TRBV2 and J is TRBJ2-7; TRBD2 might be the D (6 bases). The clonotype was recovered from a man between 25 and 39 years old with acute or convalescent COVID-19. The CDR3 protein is CASRTEGKPYEQYF. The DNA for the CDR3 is TGTGCCAGCAGGACGGAGGGGAAGCCCTACGAGCAGTACTTC.